The 22 T cell receptor beta chains below were found in one sample sequenced in a study of cytomegalovirus exposure and HLA in healthy donors. This PCR relied on a set of 60 Vbeta primers and 13 Jbeta primers. Libraries were prepared by immunoSEQ multiplex PCR; TCRdb keeps only in-frame clonotypes and omits some of them. Here the sample spans roughly 150,000 clones, roughly 85% being singletons. Source material: PBMCs. The receptors stem from a male donor in good health and CMV-seronegative.

The chain recombines TRBV6-5 with TRBJ2-2, with D unclear. This CDR3 has 14 residues. The germline gives CDR1 MNHEY, CDR2 SVGAGI. V lost 5 bases, J lost 4 bases, and 11 bases lay in between. The chain's CDR3 is CASSGIQSTGELFF. The CDR3 DNA reads as TGTGCCAGCAGTGGTATACAGTCCACCGGGGAGCTGTTTTTT.

The genes are TRBV30 and TRBJ2-5; the match to TRBD2 covers 16 bases. J was trimmed by 6 bases and V by 0 bases; bases with no gene match: 4. The CDR3 covers 16 residues. Germline V gives CDR1 GTSNPN, CDR2 SVGIG (reference sequence). The CDR3 DNA reads TGTGCCTGGAGTGTTATGGGACTAGCGGGGGGGAAGACCCAGTACTTC. It is translated as CAWSVMGLAGGKTQYF.

This clone showed up just once. The rearrangement links TRBV7-9 to TRBJ1-4; D is possibly TRBD1 (5 bases). Trimming removed 1 base at V and 2 bases at J, with 11 bases between. The germline V gene has CDR1 SEHNR and CDR2 FQNEAQ (reference sequence). The CDR3 has 16 amino acids. DNA of the CDR3: TGTGCCAGCAGCTTAGGGGCAGGGCGGACTAATGAAAAACTGTTTTTT. It encodes CASSLGAGRTNEKLFF.

The V gene is TRBV5-1, the J gene TRBJ2-3, with 11 bases matching TRBD2. V shed 4 bases and J 6 bases; nucleotides not matched to a gene: 7. The CDR3 loop spans 15 amino acids. The germline V gene has CDR1 SGHRS and CDR2 YFSETQ. The CDR3 spells CASSALAGGKDTQYF. As DNA, the CDR3 is TGCGCCAGCAGCGCTCTAGCGGGGGGTAAGGATACGCAGTATTTT.

The V call is TRBV7-2, the J call TRBJ2-3; tentative D call: TRBD2 (7 bases). V lost 2 bases and J lost 4, with 16 bases in between. CDR3 size: 16 residues. Germline-derived CDR1 and CDR2 are SGHTA and FQGNSA. The CDR3 DNA reads TGTGCCAGCAGCTTATATGCGGGGGCAGGCTCAGATACGCAGTATTTT. It codes for CASSLYAGAGSDTQYF.

This clone was observed a few times. The V gene is TRBV6-5, the J gene TRBJ1-1; tentative D call: TRBD1 (6 bases). V was cut by 2 bases and J by 8 bases, with 12 bases left in between. The CDR3 has 13 amino acids. CDR1 MNHEY and CDR2 SVGAGI come from the germline V gene. In DNA, the CDR3 is TGTGCCAGCAGTTACGTGGGACACCTAGAAGCTTTCTTT. This codes for CASSYVGHLEAFF.

The chain combines TRBV5-1 with TRBJ2-4; 11 positions agree with TRBD1. Germline V gives CDR1 SGHRS, CDR2 YFSETQ. This CDR3 is built from 16 residues. After removal of 3 bases from V and 6 bases from J, the junction contained 8 bases not matched to a gene. As DNA, the CDR3 is TGCGCCAGCAGCTCGGATACGGGACAGGGGGGAAACATTCAGTACTTC. Translating it yields CASSSDTGQGGNIQYF.

V gene TRBV6-5 combines with J gene TRBJ1-2, with D perhaps matching TRBD1 (5 bases). V shed 2 bases and J shed 2 bases, with 15 bases lying between them. The CDR3 is made up of 16 amino acids. The germline V gene has CDR1 MNHEY and CDR2 SVGAGI. The CDR3 coding sequence is TGTGCCAGCAGTTACAGGGTTGGCAGGGCCAACTATGGCTACACCTTC. Amino acids: CASSYRVGRANYGYTF.

Concerning this clone: Relative to the germline gene, one junction end is altered; a read error may explain this. The J gene is TRBJ1-2, the V gene TRBV12-5, with D maybe TRBD1 (6 bases). CDR1 is LGHNT, CDR2 FRNRAP, per germline. The CDR3 has 20 residues. The CDR3 DNA sequence: TGTGCTAGTGGTTTGGTTTCCCTTACTTACCCCTTAACAGGGTATGATGGCCACACCTTC. Amino acid sequence: CASGLVSLTYPLTGYDGHTF.

V gene TRBV7-9 combines with J gene TRBJ2-5; 13 nucleotides align to TRBD2. The CDR3 loop spans 18 amino acids. Germline assignment: CDR1 SEHNR and CDR2 FQNEAQ (reference sequence). The ends lost 4 bases at V and 1 base at J; junction bases unmatched: 9. The CDR3 sequence: CASSSRRTSGGLQETQYF. CDR3 DNA: TGTGCCAGCAGCTCCCGAAGGACTAGCGGGGGACTCCAAGAGACCCAGTACTTC.

The chain combines TRBV14 with TRBJ2-1; TRBD2 matches 15 bases. V lost 3 bases to trimming and J lost 9 bases; unmatched junction nucleotides: 15. Germline V gene sequence: CDR1 SGHDN, CDR2 FVKESK. The length of the CDR3 is 19 residues. DNA for the CDR3: TGTGCCAGCAGCCATTACCGGGACAGGACTAGCGGGGGGGCTGGTGAGCAGTTCTTC. It is translated as CASSHYRDRTSGGAGEQFF. The variable domain in full, completed from reference TRBV14 and TRBJ2-1, reads EAGVTQFPSHSVIEKGQTVTLRCDPISGHDNLYWYRRVMGKEIKFLLHFVKESKQDESGMPNNRFLAERTGGTYSTLKVQPAELEDSGVYFCASSHYRDRTSGGAGEQFFGPGTRLTVL.

V is TRBV27 and J is TRBJ2-1, with D maybe TRBD2 (5 bases). The CDR3 consists of 16 residues. Germline CDR1 MNHEY, CDR2 SMNVEV (reference sequence). The V end was cut by 1 base, the J end by 4 bases, with 14 bases between. The CDR3 nucleotides read TGTGCCAGCAGTTTATATAGGACTCCACCTTACAATGAGCAGTTCTTC. It yields the protein CASSLYRTPPYNEQFF.

The genes are TRBV5-4 and TRBJ2-2; 8 positions agree with TRBD2. CDR1 is SGHNT, CDR2 YYREEE, per germline (reference sequence). The CDR3 extends over 16 amino acids. V shed 2 bases, J shed 1 base, and the junction held 4 bases outside the gene matches. The CDR3 nucleotides read TGTGCCAGCAGCTTCGTAGCGGGGAGGAACACCGGGGAGCTGTTTTTT. Protein product: CASSFVAGRNTGELFF.

A few counts support this clone. Its ends do not fully match the called genes, so a read error is possible. The V call is TRBV30, the J call TRBJ2-1; 9 bases match TRBD2. Germline V gives CDR1 GTSNPN, CDR2 SVGIG (reference sequence). This CDR3 has 11 residues. CDR3 DNA sequence: TGTGCCTGGTCCTCTAGCGGGGAGCCGTTCTTC. Its translation: CAWSSSGEPFF.

The chain combines TRBV11-3 with TRBJ2-7, with a weak D call TRBD2 (6 bases). Trimming took 4 bases from V and 5 from J, leaving 18 bases between them. The CDR3 consists of 15 residues. Germline V gene lookup returns CDR1 SGHNT and CDR2 YENEEA. This CDR3 is CASSSGGTGRHEQYF. Here the CDR3 DNA reads TGTGCCAGCAGCTCCGGAGGGACGGGAAGGCACGAGCAGTACTTC. Combining the CDR3 with reference TRBV11-3 and TRBJ2-7 gives the whole variable domain EAGVVQSPRYKIIEKKQPVAFWCNPISGHNTLYWYLQNLGQGPELLIRYENEEAVDDSQLPKDRFSAERLKGVDSTLKIQPAELGDSAVYLCASSSGGTGRHEQYFGPGTRLTVT.

The gene calls are TRBV30 and TRBJ1-4; D is undetermined. This CDR3 region has 14 residues. Trimming pared 0 bases from V and 8 bases from J, leaving 13 bases between. Germline assignment: CDR1 GTSNPN and CDR2 SVGIG (reference sequence). The chain's CDR3 is CAWSVQGRWEKLFF. The CDR3 nucleotides read TGTGCCTGGAGTGTACAAGGGAGATGGGAAAAACTGTTTTTT.

This clone was seen only once. The chain links TRBV19 to TRBJ1-1, with D tentatively TRBD1 (6 bases). Germline CDR1 and CDR2: LNHDA and SQIVND (reference sequence). This CDR3 comprises 17 residues. With 0 bases removed from V and 1 base from J, the gap between germline ends came to 15 bases. For the CDR3, the DNA is TGTGCCAGTAGTATAGATCGGGGCAGGGGAAGGAACACTGAAGCTTTCTTT. Residues: CASSIDRGRGRNTEAFF.

The CDR3 loop is CASSVGPTSGQEQYF. DNA for the CDR3: TGTGCCAGCAGCGTAGGGCCCACTAGCGGACAAGAGCAGTACTTC. The rearrangement uses TRBV9 and TRBJ2-7, with 8 bases that match TRBD2. There are 15 residues in the CDR3. The V and J ends lost 0 bases and 7 bases, in that order; junction bases with no gene match: 9. Germline assignment: CDR1 SGDLS and CDR2 YYNGEE.

V usage is TRBV19 and J usage is TRBJ2-7; 10 nucleotides match TRBD1. V gave up 6 bases and J gave up 1 base; unmatched junction bases: 9. CDR3 length: 16 amino acids. Germline CDR1 and CDR2: LNHDA and SQIVND (reference sequence). Here the CDR3 DNA reads TGTGCCAGTAGCGAAACCGGGACAGGGGTTTCCTACGAGCAGTACTTC. This translates into CASSETGTGVSYEQYF.

This clone has only a few counts. The genes are TRBV5-1 and TRBJ2-7; D is perhaps TRBD2 (6 bases). V lost 4 bases to trimming and J lost 7 bases, with 30 bases between them. Germline V gene lookup returns CDR1 SGHRS and CDR2 YFSETQ. The length of the CDR3 is 18 residues. Here the CDR3 reads CASSGGRVVGSTFGEQYF. CDR3 coding DNA: TGCGCCAGCAGCGGAGGGCGGGTGGTAGGGTCGACGTTCGGAGAGCAGTACTTC. Variable domain in full (rest from reference TRBV5-1 and TRBJ2-7): KAGVTQTPRYLIKTRGQQVTLSCSPISGHRSVSWYQQTPGQGLQFLFEYFSETQRNKGNFPGRFSGRQFSNSRSEMNVSTLELGDSALYLCASSGGRVVGSTFGEQYFGPGTRLTVT.

The CDR3 is CASSLTGQVSMNTGELFF. CDR3 nucleotide sequence: TGTGCCAGCAGCTTGACCGGACAGGTTTCAATGAACACCGGGGAGCTGTTTTTT. The chain is built from TRBV11-2 and TRBJ2-2, with TRBD1 identical over 7 bases. CDR1 and CDR2 (germline): SGHAT, FQNNGV. The CDR3 length is 18 residues. J lost 1 base, V lost 3 bases, and 11 bases had no gene match.

The chain couples TRBV10-3 to TRBJ1-2; weak D call: TRBD1 (6 bases). The CDR3 consists of 13 residues. The V end was cut by 0 bases, the J end by 7 bases, with 9 bases between. Germline assignment: CDR1 ENHRY and CDR2 SYGVKD. The CDR3: CAISESTGTGYTF. The DNA for the CDR3 is TGTGCCATCAGTGAGTCGACAGGTACTGGCTACACCTTC.